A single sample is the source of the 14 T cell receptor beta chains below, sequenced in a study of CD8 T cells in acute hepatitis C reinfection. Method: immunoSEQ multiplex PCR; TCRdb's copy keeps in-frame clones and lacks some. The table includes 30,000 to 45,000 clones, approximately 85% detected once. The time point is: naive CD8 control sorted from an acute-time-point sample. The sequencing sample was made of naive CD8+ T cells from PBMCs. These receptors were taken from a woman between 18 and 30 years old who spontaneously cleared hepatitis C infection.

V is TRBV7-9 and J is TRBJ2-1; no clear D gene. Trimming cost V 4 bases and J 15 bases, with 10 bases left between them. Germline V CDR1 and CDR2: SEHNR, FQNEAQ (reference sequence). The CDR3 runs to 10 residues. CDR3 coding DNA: TGTGCCAGCAGCTCTCTCGGGTGGTTCTTC. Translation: CASSSLGWFF.

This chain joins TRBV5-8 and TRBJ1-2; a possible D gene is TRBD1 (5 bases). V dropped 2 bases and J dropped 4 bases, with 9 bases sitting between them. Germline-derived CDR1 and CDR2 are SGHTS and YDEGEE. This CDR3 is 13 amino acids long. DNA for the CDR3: TGTGCCAGCAGCTTCGGGACTCTCTATGGCTACACCTTC. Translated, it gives CASSFGTLYGYTF.

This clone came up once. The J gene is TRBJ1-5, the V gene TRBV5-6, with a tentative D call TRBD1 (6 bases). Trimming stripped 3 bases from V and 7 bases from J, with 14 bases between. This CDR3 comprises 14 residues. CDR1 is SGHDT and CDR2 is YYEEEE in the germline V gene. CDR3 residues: CASSSATGLQPQHF. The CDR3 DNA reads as TGTGCCAGCAGCTCGGCGACAGGACTACAGCCCCAGCATTTT.

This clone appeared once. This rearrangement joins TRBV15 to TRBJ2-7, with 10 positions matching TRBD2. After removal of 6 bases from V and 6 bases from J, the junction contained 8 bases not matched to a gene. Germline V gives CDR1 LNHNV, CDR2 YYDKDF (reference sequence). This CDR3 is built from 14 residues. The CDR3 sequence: CATRVSSGSSEQYF. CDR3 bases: TGTGCCACCAGAGTCTCTAGCGGGAGTTCCGAGCAGTACTTC. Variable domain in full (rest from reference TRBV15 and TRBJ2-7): DAMVIQNPRYQVTQFGKPVTLSCSQTLNHNVMYWYQQKSSQAPKLLFHYYDKDFNNEADTPDNFQSRRPNTSFCFLDIRSPGLGDTAMYLCATRVSSGSSEQYFGPGTRLTVT.

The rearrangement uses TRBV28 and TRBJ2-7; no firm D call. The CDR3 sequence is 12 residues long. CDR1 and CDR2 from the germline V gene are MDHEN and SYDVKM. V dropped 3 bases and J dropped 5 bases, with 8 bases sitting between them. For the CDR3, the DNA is TGTGCCAGCAGTTTTCAGGCAGACGAGCAGTACTTC. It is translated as CASSFQADEQYF.

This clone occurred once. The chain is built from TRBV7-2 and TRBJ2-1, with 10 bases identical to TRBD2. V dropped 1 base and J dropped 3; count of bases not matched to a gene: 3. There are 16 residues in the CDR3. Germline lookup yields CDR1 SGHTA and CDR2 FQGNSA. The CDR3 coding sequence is TGTGCCAGCAGCTTAGGACTAGCGGGCGTCTACAATGAGCAGTTCTTC. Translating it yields CASSLGLAGVYNEQFF. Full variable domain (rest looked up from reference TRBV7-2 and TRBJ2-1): GAGVSQSPSNKVTEKGKDVELRCDPISGHTALYWYRQSLGQGLEFLIYFQGNSAPDKSGLPSDRFSAERTGGSVSTLTIQRTQQEDSAVYLCASSLGLAGVYNEQFFGPGTRLTVL.

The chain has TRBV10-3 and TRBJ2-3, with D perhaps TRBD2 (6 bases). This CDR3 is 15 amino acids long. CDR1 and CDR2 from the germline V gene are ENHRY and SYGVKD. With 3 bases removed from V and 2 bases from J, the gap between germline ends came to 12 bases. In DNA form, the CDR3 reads TGTGCCATCAGTGAAACCAGCGGGTACACAGATACGCAGTATTTT. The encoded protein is CAISETSGYTDTQYF.

CDR3 bases: TGTGCCAGCAGCGTGGGGGGGACCACGAGCTCCTACAATGAGCAGTTCTTC. Encoded protein: CASSVGGTTSSYNEQFF. The rearrangement joins TRBV9 to TRBJ2-1; 7 bases match TRBD2. The germline CDR1 and CDR2 sequences are SGDLS and YYNGEE. After removal of 2 bases from V and 0 bases from J, the junction contained 8 bases not matched to a gene. The CDR3 contains 17 residues.

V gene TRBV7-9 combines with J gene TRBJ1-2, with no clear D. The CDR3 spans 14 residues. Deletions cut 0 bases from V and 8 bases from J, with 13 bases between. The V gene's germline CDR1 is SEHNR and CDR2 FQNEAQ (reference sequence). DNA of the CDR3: TGTGCCAGCAGCTTAGCAGTTTACAAGTGGGGCTACACCTTC. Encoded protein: CASSLAVYKWGYTF.

The CDR3 loop reads CASSGYTSGRNNEQFF. The CDR3 bases are TGTGCCAGCAGTGGCTACACTAGCGGGAGAAATAATGAGCAGTTCTTC. The chain links TRBV27 to TRBJ2-1; 11 nucleotides line up with TRBD2. Germline loops: CDR1 MNHEY, CDR2 SMNVEV (reference sequence). There are 16 residues in the CDR3. J was trimmed by 7 bases and V by 5 bases; bases with no gene match: 10.

The DNA for the CDR3 is TGTGCCAGCAGTTACTTGGACCCCGGGGAGCTGTTTTTT. It yields the protein CASSYLDPGELFF. The chain combines TRBV6-6 with TRBJ2-2; D is unclear. Trimming shortened V by 1 base and J by 6 bases, and 6 bases separated the two germline ends. Germline assignment: CDR1 MNHNY and CDR2 SVGAGI (reference sequence). The CDR3 sequence is 13 residues long.

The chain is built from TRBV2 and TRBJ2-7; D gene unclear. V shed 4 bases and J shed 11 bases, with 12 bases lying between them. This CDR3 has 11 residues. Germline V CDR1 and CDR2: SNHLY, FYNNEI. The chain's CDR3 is CASSGYLVKYF. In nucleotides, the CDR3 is TGTGCCAGCAGTGGTTATCTGGTGAAGTACTTC.

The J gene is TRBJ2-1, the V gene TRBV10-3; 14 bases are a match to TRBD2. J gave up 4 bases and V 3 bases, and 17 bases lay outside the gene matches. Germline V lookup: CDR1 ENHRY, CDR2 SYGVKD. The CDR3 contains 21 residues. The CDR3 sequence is CAISDNSGLAGELGVYNEQFF. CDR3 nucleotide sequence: TGTGCCATCAGTGACAACTCGGGACTAGCGGGAGAATTAGGGGTTTACAATGAGCAGTTCTTC.

The CDR3 reads CASSITNYGYTF. CDR3 DNA: TGTGCCAGCAGTATCACAAACTATGGCTACACCTTC. The chain has TRBV14 and TRBJ1-2, with D unresolved. Trimming shortened V by 6 bases and J by 2 bases, and 7 bases separated the two germline ends. The CDR3 is 12 residues long. Looked up from germline, CDR1 is SGHDN and CDR2 is FVKESK.